The 32 T cell receptor beta chains below were found in one sample sequenced in a study of regulatory T cells in long-lasting Graves disease. Noted time point: newly diagnosed GD, antithyroid drugs for less than 3 months. Scientists built the TCR library using RNA that was extracted from PBMCs. According to the study, TCR beta libraries were built with iRepertoire HTBI primers and CDR3-region Arm-PCR. TCRdb fed the multiplex PCR reads into MiXCR, producing one record per CDR3 protein. The sample has about 620,000 distinct CDR3 sequences, approximately 15% seen once. These data also featured in a second study, about T cells in Graves' hyperthyroidism and ophthalmopathy.

The sample consisted of peripheral blood mononuclear cells (PBMCs), taken at new diagnosis, from a patient treated with antithyroid drugs. These TCRs come from a woman in her thirties with Graves disease.

Of note for this clonotype: This may be a read error, as it is one base from a much larger clone. This chain uses TRBV28 with TRBJ2-1, with D tentatively TRBD1 or TRBD2 (7 bases each). The V and J ends lost 4 bases and 8 bases respectively, with 27 bases between them. This CDR3 spans 18 amino acids. Per germline, CDR1 MDHEN and CDR2 SYDVKM. The CDR3 sequence: CASSSGLQRIPGGDEQFF. Here the CDR3 DNA reads TGTGCCAGCAGTTCAGGATTACAGCGGATCCCAGGGGGGGATGAGCAGTTCTTC.

This clonotype was observed a handful of times. V is TRBV24-1 and J is TRBJ2-3; 11 bases align to TRBD1. J gave up 9 bases and V 7 bases, and 8 bases lay outside the gene matches. The CDR3 extends over 14 amino acids. CDR1 and CDR2 (germline): KGHDR, SFDVKD. As DNA, the CDR3 is TGTGCCACCAGCTTAGGACAGGGGGCTGGGACGCAGTATTTT. Its protein is CATSLGQGAGTQYF.

This clonotype has a count of ten or more. The chain joins TRBV28 to TRBJ1-2; 7 bases line up with TRBD1. Per the germline V gene, CDR1 is MDHEN and CDR2 is SYDVKM. The length of the CDR3 is 15 residues. Trimming cost V 10 bases and J 2 bases; bases outside gene matches: 13. CDR3 sequence reads: CATRGTGRPNYGYTF. In nucleotides, the CDR3 is TGTGCCACCAGGGGGACGGGCAGACCGAACTATGGCTACACCTTC.

There are many counts of this clonotype. V gene TRBV29-1 combines with J gene TRBJ2-7; 9 bases align to TRBD1. Looked up from germline, CDR1 is SQVTM and CDR2 is ANQGSEA. This CDR3 has 12 amino acids. With 6 bases clipped from V and 4 bases from J, the junction kept 4 bases outside the gene matches. This CDR3 is CSVYRGPYEQYF. CDR3 DNA sequence: TGCAGCGTGTACAGGGGGCCATACGAGCAGTACTTC.

This clonotype was seen only a few times. The V call is TRBV5-1, the J call TRBJ2-1; 10 bases agree with TRBD2. Germline CDR1 and CDR2: SGHRS and YFSETQ. Trimming cost V 0 bases and J 8 bases; bases outside gene matches: 5. The CDR3 has 15 amino acids. CDR3 in DNA: TGCGCCAGCAGCTTGGTGAGCGGGAGGGTCTATGAGCAGTTCTTC. It translates to CASSLVSGRVYEQFF.

There are many counts of this clonotype. This chain connects TRBV12-3 or TRBV12-4 to TRBJ1-3; 11 bases match TRBD1. V trimming: 5 bases; J trimming: 0 bases; junction bases outside the gene matches: 3. CDR3 length: 16 amino acids. Here the CDR3 reads CASSRDRGTSGNTIYF. CDR3 nucleotide sequence: TGTGCCAGCAGTCGGGACAGGGGGACCTCTGGAAACACCATATATTTT.

The sample holds a few counts of this clonotype. A much larger clone sits a single nucleotide away, making a read error possible. V usage is TRBV3-1 and J usage is TRBJ1-2, with TRBD1 matching over 10 bases. Germline trimming cut 6 bases from V and 6 bases from J; bases unmatched to any gene: 4. The CDR3 contains 13 residues. Germline CDR1 and CDR2: LGHDT and YNNKEL (reference sequence). The CDR3 here is CASSPGTGDGYTF. In DNA form, the CDR3 reads TGTGCCAGCAGTCCCGGGACAGGGGATGGCTACACCTTC.

As regards this clonotype: At one of its ends the junction is not consistent with the germline gene, which may arise from a read error. The chain links TRBV2 to TRBJ1-4; no reliable D call. Germline V CDR1 and CDR2: SNHLY, FYNNEI. This CDR3 is 16 amino acids long. The CDR3 protein is CASSELEVGFNGKLFF. DNA of the CDR3: TGTGCCAGCAGTGAATTAGAAGTAGGGTTTAATGGAAAACTGTTTTTT.

The chain carries TRBV18 and TRBJ2-3; unclear D gene. The last part of the DNA fits TRBJ2-5 better; the J call may be wrong. The CDR3 covers 16 residues. Germline CDR1 is KGHSH and CDR2 is LQKENI. CDR3 sequence (DNA): TGTGCCAGCTCACCGATCGATTCCAACAGCCGAGAGACCCAGTACTTC. Translated, it gives CASSPIDSNSRETQYF.

As regards this clonotype: Relative to the germline gene, one junction end is altered; a read error may explain this. This chain uses TRBV4-2 with TRBJ1-3; D gene unclear. CDR1 and CDR2 from the germline V gene are LGHNA and YNFKEQ. This CDR3 has 15 residues. Written as DNA, the CDR3 is TGTGCCAGCAGCCCACACCCCGGGGATGGGTCGTCGTTCATTTTT. It encodes CASSPHPGDGSSFIF.

This clonotype showed up many times. The chain carries TRBV5-1 and TRBJ2-1, with TRBD2 matching over 8 bases. V shed 0 bases, J shed 3 bases, and the junction held 5 bases outside the gene matches. This CDR3 has 16 amino acids. Germline lookup yields CDR1 SGHRS and CDR2 YFSETQ. For the CDR3, the DNA is TGCGCCAGCAGCTTGGCCGGGGGGGCGCACTACAATGAGCAGTTCTTC. This translates into CASSLAGGAHYNEQFF.

This clonotype was seen ten or more times. The rearrangement links TRBV28 to TRBJ1-3, with D maybe TRBD1 (5 bases). Between the trimmed V and J ends, which lost 6 bases and 8 bases, there was a span of 11 bases. CDR3 length: 12 amino acids. Germline assignment: CDR1 MDHEN and CDR2 SYDVKM. The CDR3 coding sequence is TGTGCCAGCAGCTATCAGGGAGACACCATATATTTT. Amino acid sequence: CASSYQGDTIYF.

V and J are TRBV29-1 and TRBJ2-7; no firm D call. The CDR3 is made up of 15 amino acids. V shed 0 bases and J shed 0 bases, with 12 bases lying between them. CDR1 and CDR2 from the germline V gene are SQVTM and ANQGSEA. In DNA form, the CDR3 reads TGCAGCGTTGAAGATCGTAGGGCGACCTCCTACGAGCAGTACTTC. Translating it yields CSVEDRRATSYEQYF.

The chain links TRBV12-3 or TRBV12-4 to TRBJ2-3; D uncertain. The germline V and J ends were trimmed by 4 bases and 1 base, with 9 bases remaining between them. The CDR3 covers 14 residues. For the CDR3, the DNA is TGTGCCAGCAGTTCTGGGGAAGGCACAGATACGCAGTATTTT. Translation: CASSSGEGTDTQYF.

CDR3 bases: TGTGCCAGCAGTTCGTGGGGTAGCGGGGTAAACATTCAGTACTTC. This codes for CASSSWGSGVNIQYF. This chain joins TRBV12-3 or TRBV12-4 and TRBJ2-4; the match to TRBD2 covers 8 bases. This CDR3 has 15 amino acids. V was clipped by 4 bases and J by 6 bases; unmatched bases: 8.

The rearrangement uses TRBV4-1 and TRBJ2-7, with 7 bases that match TRBD1. J lost 3 bases, V lost 2 bases, and 10 bases had no gene match. CDR1 is MGHRA, CDR2 YSYEKL, per germline. The CDR3 contains 16 residues. The CDR3 DNA reads as TGCGCCAGCAGCCAATACAATCCGGGACAGAGCTACGAGCAGTACTTC. This translates into CASSQYNPGQSYEQYF.

This clonotype was seen only once. A read error may account for a junction end that differs from germline. This chain joins TRBV6-4 and TRBJ2-1; TRBD2 is a possible D gene (6 bases). The germline V gene has CDR1 MRHNA and CDR2 SNTAGT. The CDR3 covers 12 residues. CDR3 sequence reads: CASSDGGFDRLF. The CDR3 DNA follows: TGTGCCAGCAGTGACGGGGGGTTCGATCGGCTCTTC.

The table lists this clonotype with a few counts. The chain combines TRBV3-1 with TRBJ2-7, with D unresolved. This CDR3 is 14 amino acids long. V was shortened by 1 base and J by 2 bases, with 9 bases between the two germline ends. CDR1 and CDR2 (germline): LGHDT, YNNKEL (reference sequence). The CDR3 sequence: CASSQVSVTYEQYF. For the CDR3, the DNA is TGTGCCAGCAGCCAAGTATCTGTTACCTACGAGCAGTACTTC.

This clonotype has ten or more counts. V is TRBV12-3 or TRBV12-4 and J is TRBJ1-2, with 9 bases lining up with TRBD1. The CDR3 covers 16 residues. The J segment lost 0 bases and the V segment lost 4 bases, leaving 6 bases of the junction unmatched. The CDR3 DNA reads as TGTGCCAGCAGTTCCGGACAGGGGATAACTAACTATGGCTACACCTTC. Its protein is CASSSGQGITNYGYTF.

This clonotype has at least ten counts. The rearrangement links TRBV28 to TRBJ2-1, with 7 bases identical to TRBD2. The CDR3 consists of 15 residues. After removal of 8 bases from V and 1 base from J, the junction contained 8 bases not matched to a gene. Per the germline V gene, CDR1 is MDHEN and CDR2 is SYDVKM. CDR3: CASRSGGSSYNEQFF. CDR3 coding DNA: TGTGCCAGCCGATCGGGCGGGAGTTCCTACAATGAGCAGTTCTTC.

This clonotype was observed many times. The chain couples TRBV2 to TRBJ2-5, with TRBD1 matching over 10 bases. Germline CDR1 is SNHLY and CDR2 is FYNNEI. The CDR3 contains 15 residues. V lost 6 bases and J lost 5; bases outside the gene matches: 9. The DNA for the CDR3 is TGTGCCAGCAGGAAGACAGGGGGCGAATTGGAGACCCAGTACTTC. Encoded protein: CASRKTGGELETQYF.

This clonotype turned up a few times. The chain joins TRBV18 to TRBJ2-7; TRBD2 agrees at 7 bases. This CDR3 has 20 amino acids. The V and J ends lost 3 bases and 0 bases, in that order; junction bases with no gene match: 20. CDR1 and CDR2 from the germline V gene are KGHSH and LQKENI. CDR3 protein: CASSPINVNLGGRSSYEQYF. CDR3 DNA sequence: TGTGCCAGCTCACCTATCAATGTTAATTTGGGCGGGAGAAGCTCCTACGAGCAGTACTTC.

This clonotype was counted between two and nine times. V and J are TRBV18 and TRBJ2-4; 9 bases map to TRBD1. This CDR3 region has 15 residues. Trimming cost V 3 bases and J 8 bases; bases outside gene matches: 8. Germline loops: CDR1 KGHSH, CDR2 LQKENI. CDR3 sequence reads: CASSPPGTGMDIQYF. The CDR3 coding sequence is TGTGCCAGCTCACCGCCCGGGACAGGGATGGACATTCAGTACTTC.

This clonotype occurred a few times. The chain recombines TRBV7-8 with TRBJ1-6; D uncertain. The CDR3 is 15 amino acids. Germline V gives CDR1 SGHVS, CDR2 FQNEAQ. V was shortened by 1 base and J by 4 bases, with 8 bases between the two germline ends. CDR3 DNA: TGTGCCAGCAGCTTAGAGAGAAGTTATAATTCACCCCTCCACTTT. Amino acids: CASSLERSYNSPLHF.

As concerns this clonotype: Possible read error: a much larger clone is one base away. This chain links TRBV5-6 with TRBJ1-4, with D perhaps matching TRBD1 (6 bases). Per germline, CDR1 SGHDT and CDR2 YYEEEE. This CDR3 is built from 13 residues. V was trimmed by 4 bases and J by 7 bases, leaving 11 bases between them. The DNA for the CDR3 is TGTGCCAGCAGCCCCGGACAGATTGAAAAACTGTTTTTT. Translated: CASSPGQIEKLFF.

Here the CDR3 reads CASKGASNEQFF. The CDR3 DNA sequence: TGTGCCAGTAAGGGGGCGTCCAATGAGCAGTTCTTC. V is TRBV19 and J is TRBJ2-1, with 7 nucleotides matching TRBD1. The trim removed 7 bases at V and 6 bases at J, leaving 3 bases unmatched. CDR3 size: 12 residues. Germline CDR1 reads LNHDA; CDR2 reads SQIVND (reference sequence).

This clonotype was counted ten times or more. The V and J genes are TRBV3-1 and TRBJ1-6; a weak D match, TRBD1 (5 bases). The CDR3 length is 14 residues. V was pared by 2 bases and J by 7 bases, with 9 bases between. Per the germline V gene, CDR1 is LGHDT and CDR2 is YNNKEL (reference sequence). CDR3 protein: CASSQQGRNSPLHF. Written as DNA, the CDR3 is TGTGCCAGCAGCCAACAGGGTCGCAATTCACCCCTCCACTTT.

The chain combines TRBV6-2 or TRBV6-3 with TRBJ2-1; no firm D call. The CDR3 extends over 14 amino acids. The V gene lost 5 bases and the J gene lost 0 bases, with 8 bases spanning the gap. The germline V gene has CDR1 MNHEY and CDR2 SVGEGT. In DNA form, the CDR3 reads TGTGCCAGCAGTAATACGGCCTCCTACAATGAGCAGTTCTTC. Translating it yields CASSNTASYNEQFF.

The chain is built from TRBV27 and TRBJ1-5, with D perhaps TRBD1 (5 bases). CDR1 MNHEY and CDR2 SMNVEV come from the germline V gene (reference sequence). The V end lost 5 bases, the J end lost 2 bases, and 16 bases lay between the germline ends. This CDR3 region has 16 residues. The CDR3 reads CASSPHRTGGNQPQHF. Here the CDR3 DNA reads TGTGCCAGCAGTCCCCACCGGACGGGGGGCAATCAGCCCCAGCATTTT.

This clonotype was observed at least ten times. The V gene is TRBV24-1, the J gene TRBJ1-5, with D unclear. Per germline, CDR1 KGHDR and CDR2 SFDVKD. V was shortened by 3 bases and J by 1 base, with 0 bases between the two germline ends. The CDR3 is 12 amino acids. CDR3 in DNA: TGTGCCACCAGTGATAGCAATCAGCCCCAGCATTTT. Its translation: CATSDSNQPQHF.

This clonotype was seen only a few times. The gene calls are TRBV18 and TRBJ1-1; D perhaps matches TRBD1 (6 bases). CDR3 length: 14 residues. The germline V gene has CDR1 KGHSH and CDR2 LQKENI. V was cut by 4 bases and J by 7 bases, with 16 bases left in between. The CDR3 here is CASSLQQGDLEAFF. CDR3 nucleotide sequence: TGTGCCAGCTCACTCCAACAGGGAGACCTTGAAGCTTTCTTT.

This clonotype was picked up a small number of times. The genes are TRBV28 and TRBJ1-6, with a weak D call TRBD1 (5 bases). The CDR3 has 12 amino acids. V gave up 4 bases and J gave up 8 bases, with 6 bases separating them. Germline V lookup: CDR1 MDHEN, CDR2 SYDVKM. The CDR3 region is CASSSRDSPLHF. DNA for the CDR3: TGTGCCAGCAGTTCCAGGGATTCACCCCTCCACTTT.